The rows below give T cell receptor beta chains drawn from one sample of a study of B cell selection in AIRE deficiency. TCRdb's copy holds only in-frame clones and misses some; the assay was immunoSEQ multiplex PCR. This sample carries 20,000 to 25,000 clones, 97% of them seen once, and the ten largest clones take approximately 0.3%. The sample taken for sequencing was conventional CD4+ T cells sorted from PBMCs. These receptors were obtained from a human donor with AIRE deficiency. The CDR3 runs from the conserved cysteine through the conserved F or W. A D gene is named only where the DNA matches it firmly. Some rows have no size entry. The others give once, few or many, or a class for an expanded clone.

>.|TRBV7-3|TRBJ2-1|once
TGTGCCAGCAGTTCCGTCCCAAGGAATGAGCAGTTCTTC
CASSSVPRNEQFF
>TRBD1|TRBV5-5|TRBJ1-2|.
TGTGCCAGCAGCAATACGGACAGGGGAGGAAGGATCTATGGCTACACCTTC
CASSNTDRGGRIYGYTF
>.|TRBV10-3|TRBJ1-1|.
TGTGCCATCAGTGGTAGGGCACAGGCAGCCTCGGGGAACACTGAAGCTTTCTTT
CAISGRAQAASGNTEAFF
>TRBD1|TRBV6-5|TRBJ2-7|.
TGTGCCAGCAGGCACGGACAGGGGACCTACGAGCAGTACTTC
CASRHGQGTYEQYF
>TRBD1|TRBV5-5|TRBJ2-2|.
TGTGCCAGCAGTTTCCACAGGGGATGGACCGGGGAGCTGTTTTTT
CASSFHRGWTGELFF
>.|TRBV10-3|TRBJ2-3|.
TGTGCCATCAGCACCTCAGATACGCAGTATTTT
CAISTSDTQYF
>.|TRBV15|TRBJ1-2|.
TGTGCCACCAGCAGAGGAAGCGCGCAGGGCCTCTACACCTTC
CATSRGSAQGLYTF
>.|TRBV5-1|TRBJ1-1|.
TGCGCCAGCAGCTTGGAATACGGTGAAGCTTTCTTT
CASSLEYGEAFF
>.|TRBV18|TRBJ1-2|.
TGTGCCAGCTCACCAAGGGGGATACAACATGGCTACACCTTC
CASSPRGIQHGYTF
>.|TRBV7-8|TRBJ2-1|once
TGTGCCAGCAGCTTAACCAGGAACTACAATGAGCAGTTCTTC
CASSLTRNYNEQFF
>.|TRBV6-6|TRBJ1-2|once
TGTGCCAGCACTGAGGGGGCTAACTATGGCTACACCTTC
CASTEGANYGYTF
>TRBD1|TRBV11-2|TRBJ1-2|.
TGTGCCAGCAGCCAGGACAGGGGCTATGGCTACACCTTC
CASSQDRGYGYTF
>.|TRBV5-5|TRBJ2-2|.
TGTGCCAGCAGCTTCGGTGCCGGGGAGCTGTTTTTT
CASSFGAGELFF
>.|TRBV5-6|TRBJ1-3|.
TGTGCCAGCAGCTTGTTGGGATCTGGCTCTGGAAACACCATATATTTT
CASSLLGSGSGNTIYF
>.|TRBV11-3|TRBJ1-2|.
TGTGCCAGCAGCTTAGAGGGACATACCTATGGCTACACCTTC
CASSLEGHTYGYTF
>.|TRBV5-4|TRBJ1-1|once
TGTGCCAGCAGCTTTTATCGGGGGGCTGGGATGAACACTGAAGCTTTCTTT
CASSFYRGAGMNTEAFF
>TRBD1|TRBV5-5|TRBJ1-1|.
TGTGCCAGCACCTTGGGGGGGACAGGGAACACTGAAGCTTTCTTT
CASTLGGTGNTEAFF
>.|TRBV5-5|TRBJ2-7|.
TGTGCCAGCACCAGAGGGGGGGGCCGGGGGTCCTACGAGCAGTACTTC
CASTRGGGRGSYEQYF
>TRBD1|TRBV4-3|TRBJ2-7|.
TGCGCCAGCAGCGTAAGACAGGGGGCTCTTACCTACGAGCAGTACTTC
CASSVRQGALTYEQYF
>TRBD1|TRBV11-2|TRBJ1-2|.
TGTGCCAGCAGCCGGGACAGGGGTGATGGCTACACCTTC
CASSRDRGDGYTF
>TRBD2|TRBV2|TRBJ2-2|.
TGTGCCAGCAGATTAGCGGGCAACACCGGGGAGCTGTTTTTT
CASRLAGNTGELFF
>TRBD2|TRBV4-3|TRBJ2-7|.
TGCGCCAGCAGCCAAGAACGGGGGGTAGGTGAGCAGTACTTC
CASSQERGVGEQYF
>TRBD2|TRBV28|TRBJ2-2|.
TGTGCCAGCACCAGCGGGGGGAACACCGGGGAGCTGTTTTTT
CASTSGGNTGELFF
>.|TRBV19|TRBJ2-1|.
TGTGCCAGCGAGGGGGGCAGATCTAGCACCTACAATGAGCAGTTCTTC
CASEGGRSSTYNEQFF
>.|TRBV10-3|TRBJ1-1|.
TGTGCCATCATGGGTTCCCTGAACACTGAAGCTTTCTTT
CAIMGSLNTEAFF
>.|TRBV27|TRBJ2-7|.
TGTGCCAGCTGGACAGCTCAACGGAACGAGCAGTACTTC
CASWTAQRNEQYF
>.|TRBV5-1|TRBJ2-5|.
TGCGCCAGCAGCTTGGCCCCGGCTGTAGAGACCCAGTACTTC
CASSLAPAVETQYF
>.|TRBV28|TRBJ1-6|.
TGTGCCAGCAGTTTGAGAAATTCACCCCTCCACTTT
CASSLRNSPLHF
>.|TRBV5-1|TRBJ2-1|.
TGCGCCAGCAGCCCCCGACTAGTCGGATACAATGAGCAGTTCTTC
CASSPRLVGYNEQFF
>.|TRBV7-8|TRBJ1-2|.
TGTGCCAGCAGCTTACGACCGAGGGAGACCTACACCTTC
CASSLRPRETYTF
>.|TRBV4-3|TRBJ2-6|.
TGCGCCAGCAGCCAAGATGTGCCCAGGTGGACGATTTCTGGGGCCAACGTCCTGACTTTC
CASSQDVPRWTISGANVLTF
>.|TRBV7-9|TRBJ1-5|.
TGTGCCAGCAGCTCCACAGCGCAGCCCCAGCATTTT
CASSSTAQPQHF
>.|TRBV9|TRBJ2-7|.
TGTGCCAGCAGCGCCGGGTTGGTGGAAGAGCAGTACTTC
CASSAGLVEEQYF
>TRBD2|TRBV18|TRBJ2-3|once
TGTGCCAGCTCACCCCTGGGACTAGCTGGTTTCACAGATACGCAGTATTTT
CASSPLGLAGFTDTQYF
>.|TRBV5-6|TRBJ2-7|.
TGTGCCAGCAGCTGGGGGGTATTTGACGACAGGAGGTACGAGCAGTACTTC
CASSWGVFDDRRYEQYF
>.|TRBV15|TRBJ2-2|once
TGTGCCACCACCGGAGGAAGCTATTCCGGGGAGCTGTTTTTT
CATTGGSYSGELFF
>TRBD1|TRBV7-2|TRBJ1-1|once
TGTGCCAGCAGCATACAGGGGACTGAAGCTTTCTTT
CASSIQGTEAFF
>.|TRBV29-1|TRBJ2-5|.
TGCAGCGTTGCACGTACGAGGGGGGGTGGAGAGACCCAGTACTTC
CSVARTRGGGETQYF
>.|TRBV7-9|TRBJ2-3|.
TGTGCCAGCAGCTCCCCCCCGGAGGTGCAGTATTTT
CASSSPPEVQYF
>TRBD1|TRBV15|TRBJ2-1|.
TGTGCCACCACCTTGGACAGGGAGTACAATGAGCAGTTCTTC
CATTLDREYNEQFF
>TRBD1|TRBV5-4|TRBJ1-2|.
TGTGCCAGCAGCTTGGCATCGGGACAGACCGACTATGGCTACACCTTC
CASSLASGQTDYGYTF
>TRBD2|TRBV15|TRBJ2-2|.
TGTGCCACCAGCAGAGCTAGCGGGAGAACCGGGGAGCTGTTTTTT
CATSRASGRTGELFF
>.|TRBV5-1|TRBJ2-7|.
TGCGCCAGCAGCTTTGGGGGGCCGAAGAGACTCTACGAGCAGTACTTC
CASSFGGPKRLYEQYF
>.|TRBV7-2|TRBJ2-6|.
TGTGCCAGCAGCTTAAGGTTCTCTGGGGCCAACGTCCTGACTTTC
CASSLRFSGANVLTF
>TRBD2|TRBV5-1|TRBJ2-7|.
TGCGCCAGCAGCTTGGCCCTCACTAGCGGAGGCGAGCAGTACTTC
CASSLALTSGGEQYF
>.|TRBV6-1|TRBJ1-6|.
TGTGCCAGCAGTGAAAAAGGAGCGCGGTTCGCAGGGCGAAACATTAATTCACCCCTCCACTTT
CASSEKGARFAGRNINSPLHF
>.|TRBV6-5|TRBJ2-3|.
TGTGCCAGCAGTTTAGCTTCTGGTATTAGCACAGATACGCAGTATTTT
CASSLASGISTDTQYF
>.|TRBV7-4|TRBJ1-4|.
TGTGCCAGCAGCTTAGTACAGGGCGGCGAAAAACTGTTTTTT
CASSLVQGGEKLFF
>.|TRBV6-6|TRBJ1-5|.
TGTGCCAGCAGCACAGTCCGGGACAATGGCCAGCCCCAGCATTTT
CASSTVRDNGQPQHF
>.|TRBV11-3|TRBJ2-7|once
TGTGCCAGCAGCTTCACTAGTCTGTCCGACGAGCAGTACTTC
CASSFTSLSDEQYF
>TRBD1|TRBV4-2|TRBJ1-5|.
TGTGCCAGCAGCCATGGACAGGGGGCGGGTCAGCCCCAGCATTTT
CASSHGQGAGQPQHF
>.|TRBV7-2|TRBJ2-3|.
TGTGCCAGCAGCTATAAGGCAGATACGCAGTATTTT
CASSYKADTQYF
>.|TRBV11-3|TRBJ2-5|.
TGTGCCAGCAGGCGGACGGCCGGGGCCCAGTACTTC
CASRRTAGAQYF
>.|TRBV6-5|TRBJ1-5|.
TGTGCCAGCAGTTACTCGAGGAATCAGCCCCAGCATTTT
CASSYSRNQPQHF